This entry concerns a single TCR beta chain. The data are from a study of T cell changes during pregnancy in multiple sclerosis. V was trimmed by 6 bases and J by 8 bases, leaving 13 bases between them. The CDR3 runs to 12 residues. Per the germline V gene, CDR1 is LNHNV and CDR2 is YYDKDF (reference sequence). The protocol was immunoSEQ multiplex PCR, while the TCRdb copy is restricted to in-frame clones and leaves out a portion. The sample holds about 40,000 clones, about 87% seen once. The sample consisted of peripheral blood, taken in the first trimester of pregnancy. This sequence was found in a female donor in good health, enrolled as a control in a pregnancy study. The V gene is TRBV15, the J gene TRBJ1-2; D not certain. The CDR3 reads CATRTGSGGYTF. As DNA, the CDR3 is TGTGCCACCAGAACCGGGTCTGGGGGCTACACCTTC.